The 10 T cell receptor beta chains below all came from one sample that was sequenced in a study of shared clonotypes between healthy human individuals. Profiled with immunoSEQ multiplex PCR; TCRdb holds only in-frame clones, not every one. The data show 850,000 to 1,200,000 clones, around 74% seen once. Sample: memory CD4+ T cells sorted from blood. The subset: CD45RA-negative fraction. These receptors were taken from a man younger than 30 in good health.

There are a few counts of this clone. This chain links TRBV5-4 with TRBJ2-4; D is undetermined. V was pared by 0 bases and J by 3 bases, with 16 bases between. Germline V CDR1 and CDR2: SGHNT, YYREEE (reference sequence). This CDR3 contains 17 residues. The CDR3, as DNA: TGTGCCAGCAGCTTGGAGCCGTCTGGGATTGGCAAAAACATTCAGTACTTC. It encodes CASSLEPSGIGKNIQYF.

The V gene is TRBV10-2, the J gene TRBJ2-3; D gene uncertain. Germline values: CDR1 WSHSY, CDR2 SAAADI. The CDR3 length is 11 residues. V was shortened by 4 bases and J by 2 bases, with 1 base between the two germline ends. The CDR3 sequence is CASSVTDTQYF. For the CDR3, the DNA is TGCGCCAGCAGTGTCACAGATACGCAGTATTTT.

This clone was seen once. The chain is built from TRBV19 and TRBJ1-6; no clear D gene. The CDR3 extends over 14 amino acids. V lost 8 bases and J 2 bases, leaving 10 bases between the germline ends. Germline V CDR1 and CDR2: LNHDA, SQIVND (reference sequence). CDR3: CASGEGAYNSPLHF. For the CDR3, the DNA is TGTGCCAGTGGTGAGGGCGCCTATAATTCACCCCTCCACTTT.

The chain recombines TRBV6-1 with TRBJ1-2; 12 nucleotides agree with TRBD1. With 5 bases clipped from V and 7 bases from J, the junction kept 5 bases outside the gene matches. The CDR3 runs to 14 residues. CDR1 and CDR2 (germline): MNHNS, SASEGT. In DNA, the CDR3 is TGTGCCAGCAGTCTTCCGGGACAGGGGGCTGGCTACACCTTC. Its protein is CASSLPGQGAGYTF.

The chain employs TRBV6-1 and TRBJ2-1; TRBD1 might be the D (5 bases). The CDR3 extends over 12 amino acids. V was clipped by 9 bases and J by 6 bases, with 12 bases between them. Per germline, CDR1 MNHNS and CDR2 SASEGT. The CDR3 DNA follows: TGTGCCAGTTCAGGGTTTGGCAATGAGCAGTTCTTC. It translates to CASSGFGNEQFF.

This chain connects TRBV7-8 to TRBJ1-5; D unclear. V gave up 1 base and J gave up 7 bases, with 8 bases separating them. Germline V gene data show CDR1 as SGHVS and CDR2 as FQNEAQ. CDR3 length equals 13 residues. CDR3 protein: CASSLGKRQPQHF. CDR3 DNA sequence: TGTGCCAGCAGCTTAGGAAAAAGGCAGCCCCAGCATTTT.

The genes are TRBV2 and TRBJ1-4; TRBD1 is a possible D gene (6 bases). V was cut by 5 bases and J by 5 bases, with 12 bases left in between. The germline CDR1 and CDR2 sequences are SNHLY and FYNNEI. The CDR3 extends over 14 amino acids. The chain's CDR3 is CASSPDRWNEKLFF. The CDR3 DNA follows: TGTGCCAGCAGTCCGGACAGATGGAATGAAAAACTGTTTTTT. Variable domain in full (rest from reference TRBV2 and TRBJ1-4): EPEVTQTPSHQVTQMGQEVILRCVPISNHLYFYWYRQILGQKVEFLVSFYNNEISEKSEIFDDQFSVERPDGSNFTLKIRSTKLEDSAMYFCASSPDRWNEKLFFGSGTQLSVL.

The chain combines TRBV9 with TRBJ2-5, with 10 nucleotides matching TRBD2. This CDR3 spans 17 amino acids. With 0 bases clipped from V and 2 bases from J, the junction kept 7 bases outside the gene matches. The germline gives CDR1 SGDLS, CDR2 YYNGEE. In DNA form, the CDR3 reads TGTGCCAGCAGCGTAGCTAGGGGACTAGCGAATCAAGAGACCCAGTACTTC. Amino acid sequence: CASSVARGLANQETQYF.

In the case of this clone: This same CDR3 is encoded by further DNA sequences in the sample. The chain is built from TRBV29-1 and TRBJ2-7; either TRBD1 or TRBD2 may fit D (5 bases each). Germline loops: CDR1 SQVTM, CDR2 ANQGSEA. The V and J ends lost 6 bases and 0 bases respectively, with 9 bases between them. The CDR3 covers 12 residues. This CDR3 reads CSVGRNSYEQYF. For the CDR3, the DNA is TGCAGCGTGGGACGGAACTCCTACGAGCAGTACTTC.

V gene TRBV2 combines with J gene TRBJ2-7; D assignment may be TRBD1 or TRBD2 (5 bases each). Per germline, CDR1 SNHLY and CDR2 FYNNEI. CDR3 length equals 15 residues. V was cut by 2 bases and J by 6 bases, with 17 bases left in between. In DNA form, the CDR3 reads TGTGCCAGCAGTGAATCGAGAGGGTATAGGGGCGAGCAGTACTTC. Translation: CASSESRGYRGEQYF.